The TCR beta chain described here comes from a study of T cells in Graves' hyperthyroidism and ophthalmopathy. Findings of the study overall: In the blood, most expanded thyroid clonotypes above 0.001 appeared as well.

V lost 5 bases and J lost 5; bases outside the gene matches: 6. CDR1 and CDR2 (germline): SEHNR, FQNEAQ (reference sequence). The CDR3 loop spans 14 amino acids. TCR beta CDR3 sequences were amplified from RNA transcripts. HTBI primers were used for first-round RT-PCR of the TCR CDR3. MiXCR was run by TCRdb on the multiplex PCR reads, yielding one entry per CDR3 protein. The sample gives about 560,000 distinct CDR3 sequences, around 15% of which show up once; approximately 18% is in the top ten. With regard to this clonotype: The target antigen is unknown.

This chain joins TRBV7-9 and TRBJ2-7; 10 bases are a match to TRBD2. Sequencing used blood. This clonotype was sampled from a woman aged 18-29 years with Graves' hyperthyroidism. CDR3: CASSQGLALNEQYF. Written as DNA, the CDR3 is TGTGCCAGCAGCCAGGGACTAGCGCTGAACGAGCAGTACTTC. The whole variable domain, remainder taken from reference TRBV7-9 and TRBJ2-7, is DTGVSQNPRHKITKRGQNVTFRCDPISEHNRLYWYRQTLGQGPEFLTYFQNEAQLEKSRLLSDRFSAERPKGSFSTLEIQRTEQGDSAMYLCASSQGLALNEQYFGPGTRLTVT.